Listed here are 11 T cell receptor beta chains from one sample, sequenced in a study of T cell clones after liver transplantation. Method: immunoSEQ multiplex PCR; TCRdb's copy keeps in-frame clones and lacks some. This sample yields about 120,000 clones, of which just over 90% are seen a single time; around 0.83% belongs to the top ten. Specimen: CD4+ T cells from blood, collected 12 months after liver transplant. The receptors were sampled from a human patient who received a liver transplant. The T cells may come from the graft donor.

The CDR3 protein is CASSEFGTANLQNNEQFF. CDR3 bases: TGCGCCAGCAGTGAGTTTGGGACCGCAAATCTCCAAAACAATGAGCAGTTCTTC. The rearrangement uses TRBV10-2 and TRBJ2-1; perhaps D is TRBD1 or TRBD2 (5 bases each). Germline V gene lookup returns CDR1 WSHSY and CDR2 SAAADI. V shed 1 base and J shed 5 bases, with 21 bases lying between them. The CDR3 length is 18 residues.

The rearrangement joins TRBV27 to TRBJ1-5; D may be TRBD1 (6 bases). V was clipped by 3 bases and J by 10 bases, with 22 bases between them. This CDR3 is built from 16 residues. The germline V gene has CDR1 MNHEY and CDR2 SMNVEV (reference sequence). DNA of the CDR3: TGTGCCAGCAGTTTTCGAACCCCGGGGGGGGCAGGACCCCAGCATTTT. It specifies CASSFRTPGGAGPQHF.

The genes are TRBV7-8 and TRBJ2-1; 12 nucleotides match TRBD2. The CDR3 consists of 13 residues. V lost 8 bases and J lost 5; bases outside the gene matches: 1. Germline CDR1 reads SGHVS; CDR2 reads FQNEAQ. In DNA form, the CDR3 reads TGTGCCAGCGGACTAGCGGGAAACAATGAGCAGTTCTTC. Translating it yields CASGLAGNNEQFF.

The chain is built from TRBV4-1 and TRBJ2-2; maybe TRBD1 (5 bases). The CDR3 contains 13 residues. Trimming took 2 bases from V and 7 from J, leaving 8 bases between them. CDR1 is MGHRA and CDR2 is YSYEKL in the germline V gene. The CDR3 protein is CASSQQGFGELFF. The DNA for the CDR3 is TGCGCCAGCAGCCAACAGGGATTCGGGGAGCTGTTTTTT.

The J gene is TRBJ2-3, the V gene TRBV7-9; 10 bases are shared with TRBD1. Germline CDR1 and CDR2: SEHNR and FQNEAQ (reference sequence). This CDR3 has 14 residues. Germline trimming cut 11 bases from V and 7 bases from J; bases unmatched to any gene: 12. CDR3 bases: TGTGCCGGTCAGGCGGGACAGGGGAATCATACGCAGTATTTT. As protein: CAGQAGQGNHTQYF.

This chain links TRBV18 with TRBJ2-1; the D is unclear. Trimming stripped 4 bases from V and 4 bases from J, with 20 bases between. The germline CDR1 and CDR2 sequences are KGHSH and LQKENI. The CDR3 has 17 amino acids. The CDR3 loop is CASSLRTGSLTYNEQFF. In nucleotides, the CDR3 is TGTGCCAGCTCACTAAGGACGGGCTCCCTAACTTACAATGAGCAGTTCTTC.

For the CDR3, the DNA is TGTGCCAGCAGTCCTAGCTTCGGCACCGGGGAGCTGTTTTTT. This gives the protein CASSPSFGTGELFF. This rearrangement joins TRBV5-5 to TRBJ2-2; tentatively, D is TRBD2 (5 bases). Germline V CDR1 and CDR2: SGHKS, YYEKEE (reference sequence). V lost 5 bases and J 4 bases, leaving 12 bases between the germline ends. The CDR3 runs to 14 residues.

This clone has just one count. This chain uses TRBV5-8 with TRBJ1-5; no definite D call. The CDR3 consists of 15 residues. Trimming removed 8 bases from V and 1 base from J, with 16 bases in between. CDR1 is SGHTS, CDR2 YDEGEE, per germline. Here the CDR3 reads CASRTGRWSNQPQHF. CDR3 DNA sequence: TGTGCCAGTAGGACCGGACGGTGGAGCAATCAGCCCCAGCATTTT.

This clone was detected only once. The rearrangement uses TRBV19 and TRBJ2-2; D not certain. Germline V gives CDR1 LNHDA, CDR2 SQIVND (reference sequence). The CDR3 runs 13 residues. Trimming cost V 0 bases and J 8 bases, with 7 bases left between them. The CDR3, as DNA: TGTGCCAGTAGTATAGATGGGTTGGGGGAGCTGTTTTTT. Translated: CASSIDGLGELFF.

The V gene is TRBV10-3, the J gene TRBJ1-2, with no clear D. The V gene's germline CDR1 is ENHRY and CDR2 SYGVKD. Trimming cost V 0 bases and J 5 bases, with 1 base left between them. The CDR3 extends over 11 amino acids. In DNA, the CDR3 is TGTGCCATCAGTGAGTCTTATGGCTACACCTTC. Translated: CAISESYGYTF.

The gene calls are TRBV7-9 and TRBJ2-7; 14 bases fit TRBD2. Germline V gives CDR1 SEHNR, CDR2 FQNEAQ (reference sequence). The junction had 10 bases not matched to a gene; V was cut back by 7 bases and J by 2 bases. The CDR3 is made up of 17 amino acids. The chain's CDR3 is CASKGLAGVGETYEQYF. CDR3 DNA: TGTGCCAGCAAGGGACTAGCGGGAGTTGGGGAAACCTACGAGCAGTACTTC.